The 2 T cell receptor beta chains reported below all come from one sample, sequenced in a study of T cell repertoires in cytomegalovirus infection. TCRdb re-analysed the reads in MiXCR, keeping a single row per CDR3 protein. The sample holds roughly 230,000 distinct CDR3 sequences, 22% seen once. The sequencing input was CD8+ T cells from PBMCs. All receptors come from a human donor in good health (CMV status not recorded). Some clones in this sample may be carry-over from other donors' samples.

In its sample, this clonotype was seen a few times. V usage is TRBV6-2 or TRBV6-3 and J usage is TRBJ1-2; 7 bases align to TRBD1. Trimming cost V 7 bases and J 4 bases; bases outside gene matches: 18. CDR3 length: 17 residues. In germline, CDR1 is MNHEY, CDR2 SVGEGT. The CDR3 DNA reads TGTGCCAGCAATGCGGGACAGTCAAGGTCCCGGGCCTATGGCTACACCTTC. Its protein product is CASNAGQSRSRAYGYTF.

The chain joins TRBV6-1 to TRBJ2-1, with TRBD2 matching over 12 bases. Germline CDR1 and CDR2: MNHNS and SASEGT. Trimming at V came to 5 bases and at J to 1 base, leaving 9 bases not matched to a gene. The CDR3 spans 18 residues. CDR3 nucleotide sequence: TGTGCCAGCAGTCATACTAGCGGGGGGTTCGGGTCCTACAATGAGCAGTTCTTC. Protein: CASSHTSGGFGSYNEQFF.